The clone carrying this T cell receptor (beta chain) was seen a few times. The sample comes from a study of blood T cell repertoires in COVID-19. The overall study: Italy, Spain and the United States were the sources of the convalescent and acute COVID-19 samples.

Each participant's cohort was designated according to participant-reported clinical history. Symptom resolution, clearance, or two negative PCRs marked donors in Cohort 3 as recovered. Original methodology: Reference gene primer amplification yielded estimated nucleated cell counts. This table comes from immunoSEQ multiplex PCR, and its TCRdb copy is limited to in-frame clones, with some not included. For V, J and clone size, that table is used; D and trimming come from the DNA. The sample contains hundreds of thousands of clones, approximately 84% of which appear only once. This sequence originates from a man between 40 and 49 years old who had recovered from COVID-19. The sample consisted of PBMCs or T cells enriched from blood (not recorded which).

CDR3 bases: TGTGCCTTTCTCGACGGGTGGACTGAAGCTTTCTTT. As protein: CAFLDGWTEAFF. The chain recombines TRBV30 with TRBJ1-1; no firm D call. Germline V CDR1 and CDR2: GTSNPN, SVGIG (reference sequence). The CDR3 extends over 12 amino acids. Trimming shortened V by 7 bases and J by 5 bases, and 14 bases separated the two germline ends.